The rows below give T cell receptor beta chains drawn from one sample of a study of T cell responses to AZD1222 COVID-19 vaccine. The assay was immunoSEQ multiplex PCR, and TCRdb's table has in-frame clones only and misses some. The data show 100,000 to 150,000 clones, about 89% seen once. The material sequenced was peripheral blood, taken on day 0 of MenACWY control vaccination. The receptors here all came from an adult in good health. Each CDR3 is given with its conserved first and last residue. D genes are given only for firm matches. Rows give clone size only sometimes, using once, few, many, or a class for an expanded clone.

j_call: TRBJ2-1; clone_size: NA; d_call: TRBD2; v_call: TRBV30; cdr3_aa: CAWSVWASGSTEQFF; cdr3_nt: TGTGCCTGGAGTGTATGGGCTAGCGGGAGTACAGAGCAGTTCTTC
j_call: TRBJ2-7; clone_size: NA; d_call: TRBD1; v_call: TRBV28; cdr3_aa: CASSLPGQEPYEQYF; cdr3_nt: TGTGCCAGCAGTTTACCGGGACAGGAGCCCTACGAGCAGTACTTC
j_call: TRBJ2-5; clone_size: NA; d_call: NA; v_call: TRBV6-5; cdr3_aa: CASHRVPEETQYF; cdr3_nt: TGTGCCAGCCACCGGGTCCCCGAAGAGACCCAGTACTTC
j_call: TRBJ2-2; clone_size: NA; d_call: TRBD1; v_call: TRBV4-1; cdr3_aa: CASSQAFGGQGNTGELFF; cdr3_nt: TGCGCCAGCAGCCAAGCTTTCGGAGGACAGGGGAACACCGGGGAGCTGTTTTTT
j_call: TRBJ2-1; clone_size: NA; d_call: TRBD2; v_call: TRBV11-3; cdr3_aa: CASSPSNYGRSIGEQFF; cdr3_nt: TGTGCCAGCAGCCCGAGTAATTACGGGAGGTCCATCGGGGAGCAGTTCTTC
j_call: TRBJ1-1; clone_size: NA; d_call: NA; v_call: TRBV10-3; cdr3_aa: CAITEGGMNTEAFF; cdr3_nt: TGTGCCATCACTGAGGGGGGCATGAACACTGAAGCTTTCTTT
j_call: TRBJ2-7; clone_size: once; d_call: TRBD2; v_call: TRBV7-3; cdr3_aa: CASSLNSGRGGAYEQYF; cdr3_nt: TGTGCCAGCAGCTTAAATAGCGGGAGAGGGGGCGCCTACGAGCAGTACTTC
j_call: TRBJ1-2; clone_size: NA; d_call: NA; v_call: TRBV5-1; cdr3_aa: CASSLDMEGGYTF; cdr3_nt: TGCGCCAGCAGCTTGGATATGGAAGGAGGCTACACCTTC
j_call: TRBJ2-1; clone_size: once; d_call: NA; v_call: TRBV7-3; cdr3_aa: CASSHGVGSDLYNEQFF; cdr3_nt: TGTGCCAGCAGCCATGGGGTCGGGAGCGATTTATACAATGAGCAGTTCTTC
j_call: TRBJ1-2; clone_size: NA; d_call: NA; v_call: TRBV11-2; cdr3_aa: CASSPVLNNYGYTF; cdr3_nt: TGTGCCAGCAGCCCAGTGTTAAATAACTATGGCTACACCTTC
j_call: TRBJ2-1; clone_size: NA; d_call: TRBD2; v_call: TRBV6-2/TRBV6-3; cdr3_aa: CASSFIAGGPENEQFF; cdr3_nt: TGTGCCAGCAGTTTCATAGCGGGAGGGCCGGAAAATGAGCAGTTCTTC
j_call: TRBJ2-1; clone_size: NA; d_call: TRBD1; v_call: TRBV7-2; cdr3_aa: CASSLVGQGVDEQFF; cdr3_nt: TGTGCCAGCAGCTTAGTGGGACAGGGTGTAGATGAGCAGTTCTTC
j_call: TRBJ2-1; clone_size: NA; d_call: TRBD2; v_call: TRBV11-3; cdr3_aa: CASSLAAAGLAYNEQFF; cdr3_nt: TGTGCCAGCAGCTTAGCAGCCGCGGGACTAGCGTACAATGAGCAGTTCTTC
j_call: TRBJ2-1; clone_size: NA; d_call: TRBD2; v_call: TRBV7-3; cdr3_aa: CASSWTATSGGSYNEQFF; cdr3_nt: TGTGCCAGCAGCTGGACCGCAACTAGCGGGGGTTCCTACAATGAGCAGTTCTTC
j_call: TRBJ2-7; clone_size: NA; d_call: NA; v_call: TRBV28; cdr3_aa: CASSTPDGSYEQYF; cdr3_nt: TGTGCCAGCAGTACTCCGGACGGATCCTACGAGCAGTACTTC
j_call: TRBJ1-5; clone_size: NA; d_call: TRBD1; v_call: TRBV28; cdr3_aa: CASSLSRGTDNQPQHF; cdr3_nt: TGTGCCAGCAGTTTGTCCCGGGGGACAGATAATCAGCCCCAGCATTTT
j_call: TRBJ1-5; clone_size: NA; d_call: NA; v_call: TRBV7-2; cdr3_aa: CASSPGTVSNQPQHF; cdr3_nt: TGTGCCAGCAGCCCAGGGACGGTGAGCAATCAGCCCCAGCATTTT
j_call: TRBJ1-6; clone_size: NA; d_call: TRBD1; v_call: TRBV15; cdr3_aa: CATSVFTGGGSPLHF; cdr3_nt: TGTGCCACCAGCGTATTCACAGGGGGCGGTTCACCCCTCCACTTT
j_call: TRBJ2-1; clone_size: NA; d_call: NA; v_call: TRBV15; cdr3_aa: CATSRDADGGEQFF; cdr3_nt: TGTGCCACCAGCAGAGATGCGGACGGGGGTGAGCAGTTCTTC
j_call: TRBJ2-1; clone_size: NA; d_call: TRBD2; v_call: TRBV10-2; cdr3_aa: CASKGLAGVGPNEQFF; cdr3_nt: TGCGCCAGCAAAGGACTAGCGGGAGTGGGTCCCAATGAGCAGTTCTTC